Listed below are T cell receptor beta chains from one sample, sequenced in a study of shared clonotypes between healthy human individuals. Some clones are missing from TCRdb's copy, which holds only in-frame ones; the method was immunoSEQ multiplex PCR. The sample yields roughly 680,000 clones, over 55% seen once. Sequenced sample: memory CD4+ T cells sorted from blood. These receptors originate from a woman aged 25 to 39 in good health. The CDR3 runs from the conserved cysteine through the conserved F or W. A D gene is named only where the DNA matches it firmly. The size field is filled for only some rows; it gives once, few, many or a size class.

TRBV5-1	.	TRBJ2-1	once	TGCGCCAGCAGGCCTACCGGGACATATAACAATGAGCAGTTCTTC	CASRPTGTYNNEQFF
TRBV10-3	TRBD2	TRBJ2-1	.	TGTGCCATCAGTGTAATGACTAGCGGGGGCTCCTACAATGAGCAGTTCTTC	CAISVMTSGGSYNEQFF
TRBV7-2	TRBD2	TRBJ2-5	many	TGTGCCAGCAGCGAGGGGGGACTAGCGGGAGTGGAGACCCAGTACTTC	CASSEGGLAGVETQYF
TRBV11-2	.	TRBJ1-4	once	TGTGCCAGCAGCTTATCCGGGGTTCCAACTCGGGAAAAACTGTTTTTT	CASSLSGVPTREKLFF
TRBV6-1	TRBD1	TRBJ1-2	.	TGTGCCAGTGAGGACAGGGAGCTATATGGCTACACCTTC	CASEDRELYGYTF
TRBV5-4	TRBD1	TRBJ1-2	.	TGTGCCAGCAGTCCACAGGGGGCCGAGTATGGCTACACCTTC	CASSPQGAEYGYTF
TRBV11-2	.	TRBJ2-7	few	TGTGCCAGCAGCTTAGATCGGGGTGGGCGGAGCTCCTACGAGCAGTACTTC	CASSLDRGGRSSYEQYF
TRBV11-1	.	TRBJ1-1	.	TGTGCCAGCAGCTCACAAAGGGACACTGAAGCTTTCTTT	CASSSQRDTEAFF
TRBV7-2	.	TRBJ2-7	.	TGTGCCAGCAGCTTAAATACTGTGGGCGAGCAGTACTTC	CASSLNTVGEQYF
TRBV10-3	.	TRBJ2-7	.	TGTGCCATCAGTGAGTCGACAGGTCGGGCCTACGAGCAGTACTTC	CAISESTGRAYEQYF
TRBV2	.	TRBJ2-3	.	TGTGCCAGCAGTACACGGGCAGATACGCAGTATTTT	CASSTRADTQYF
TRBV7-9	.	TRBJ2-5	.	TGTGCCAGCAGCTTAACAGGAGGCCTTTCCGAGACCCAGTACTTC	CASSLTGGLSETQYF
TRBV11-2	TRBD1	TRBJ2-1	once	TGTGCCAGCAGCTTTGACAGGGCCTCCTACAATGAGCAGTTCTTC	CASSFDRASYNEQFF
TRBV7-9	.	TRBJ2-3	.	TGTGCCAGCAGCTACTGGACAGGCACAGATACGCAGTATTTT	CASSYWTGTDTQYF
TRBV30	.	TRBJ1-2	once	TGTGCCTGGAGACCGCTTGACGGCTACACCTTC	CAWRPLDGYTF
TRBV9	TRBD1	TRBJ2-3	.	TGTGCCAGTGCCCTACAGGGGGCAACAGATACGCAGTATTTT	CASALQGATDTQYF
TRBV20-1	.	TRBJ1-1	.	TGCAGTGCTCATCGGGATCCCGAAGCTTTCTTT	CSAHRDPEAFF
TRBV7-2	.	TRBJ2-7	.	TGTGCCAGCAGCTTCCTGACTGGTCTCCACGAGCAGTACTTC	CASSFLTGLHEQYF
TRBV6-5	.	TRBJ1-1	.	TGTGCCAGCAGTTACCCGGGGGCCACTGAAGCTTTCTTT	CASSYPGATEAFF
TRBV9	TRBD1	TRBJ2-5	.	TGTGCCAGCAGCAAACAGGGGACACAGACCCAGTACTTC	CASSKQGTQTQYF
TRBV7-2	.	TRBJ1-5	.	TGTGCCAGCAGCTTAGGCCGGTCTTATAGCAATCAGCCCCAGCATTTT	CASSLGRSYSNQPQHF
TRBV11-3	.	TRBJ2-1	.	TGTGCCAGCAGCTTGGGGGAATCCTACAATGAGCAGTTCTTC	CASSLGESYNEQFF
TRBV2	.	TRBJ1-5	.	TGTGCCAGCAGTGCTAACAGGGTAAATCAGCCCCAGCATTTT	CASSANRVNQPQHF
TRBV28	.	TRBJ2-1	few	TGTGCCAGCAGTCTCGCTTCAGTTAGCTCCTACAATGAGCAGTTCTTC	CASSLASVSSYNEQFF
TRBV19	.	TRBJ2-5	.	TGTGCCAGCGAGCAGGGTGAGACCCAGTACTTC	CASEQGETQYF
TRBV30	.	TRBJ1-1	.	TGTGCCTGGAGTACATCGAGGGTGAACACTGAAGCTTTCTTT	CAWSTSRVNTEAFF
TRBV27	.	TRBJ2-3	.	TGTGCCAGCAGTTTTAGGGGAGCAGATACGCAGTATTTT	CASSFRGADTQYF
TRBV27	.	TRBJ2-7	.	TGTGCCAGCAGTTTCCGAGCAGGCTCCTACGAGCAGTACTTC	CASSFRAGSYEQYF
TRBV28	.	TRBJ1-1	.	TGTGCCAGCAGTTTATCAAGTCCTATTGAAGCTTTCTTT	CASSLSSPIEAFF
TRBV2	.	TRBJ2-3	.	TGTGCCAGCAGTGAAGCGCTTGGGCGGGGTCATACAGATACGCAGTATTTT	CASSEALGRGHTDTQYF
TRBV28	TRBD2	TRBJ2-3	.	TGTGCCAGCAGTTTTGGCGGGAGAAACGAAGATACGCAGTATTTT	CASSFGGRNEDTQYF
TRBV7-7	.	TRBJ2-7	few	TGTGCCAGCATAAGGTCCGAGCAGTACTTC	CASIRSEQYF
TRBV19	.	TRBJ1-4	.	TGTGCCAGTAGCCCAGGGCGTCTTGGAGAAAAACTGTTTTTT	CASSPGRLGEKLFF
TRBV5-1	.	TRBJ2-7	few	TGCGCCAGCAGCTTGGTACAGGACTCCTACGAGCAGTACTTC	CASSLVQDSYEQYF
TRBV6-1	TRBD1	TRBJ1-1	.	TGTGCCAGCAGGATACAGGGGTCGAACACTGAAGCTTTCTTT	CASRIQGSNTEAFF
TRBV5-7	.	TRBJ2-7	.	TGTGCCAGCAGCTTTCAGGGAAAGTACGAGCAGTACTTC	CASSFQGKYEQYF
TRBV7-9	TRBD1	TRBJ2-2	.	TGTGCCAGCAGCACGGACAGGGGGCGTCACGGGGAGCTGTTTTTT	CASSTDRGRHGELFF
TRBV5-1	.	TRBJ2-7	.	TGCGCCAGCAGCTACGGGACCTCGGGGCTCGAGCAGTACTTC	CASSYGTSGLEQYF
TRBV5-4	.	TRBJ2-7	few	TGTGCCAGCAGCTTGGGTCTCCGGGCGGGTTCCGACGAGCAGTACTTC	CASSLGLRAGSDEQYF
TRBV11-2	.	TRBJ2-7	.	TGTGCCAGCAGCAGACAGACGTACGAGCAGTACTTC	CASSRQTYEQYF
TRBV11-2	TRBD2	TRBJ2-7	.	TGTGCCAGCAGCCGGGGACTAGTCTACGAGCAGTACTTC	CASSRGLVYEQYF
TRBV28	.	TRBJ1-2	once	TGTGCCAGCAGTTTGGGCAGGCTTGGCTACACCTTC	CASSLGRLGYTF
TRBV5-1	.	TRBJ2-3	.	TGCGCCAGACTCGCGGGCACAGATACGCAGTATTTT	CARLAGTDTQYF
TRBV27	.	TRBJ2-1	.	TGTGCCAGCAGTTTATCCACAGTTTTTCTTTTCAATGAGCAGTTCTTC	CASSLSTVFLFNEQFF
TRBV28	TRBD1	TRBJ2-7	.	TGTGCCAGCAGGGACAGGGTCCACGAGCAGTACTTC	CASRDRVHEQYF
TRBV6-5	TRBD1	TRBJ2-5	.	TGTGCCAGCAGCTACAGGGGGGTCCAAGAGACCCAGTACTTC	CASSYRGVQETQYF
TRBV6-4	TRBD1	TRBJ2-7	.	TGTGCCAGCAGTGACAGGCAGGGGGTCCGGGAGCAGTACTTC	CASSDRQGVREQYF
TRBV18	.	TRBJ1-1	.	TGTGCCAGTTCTCAGGGGACGATGAACACTGAAGCTTTCTTT	CASSQGTMNTEAFF
TRBV10-3	.	TRBJ2-3	many	TGTGCCATCAGTGAGTCGGTTAGGGATCAGTATTTT	CAISESVRDQYF
TRBV5-1	.	TRBJ1-3	few	TGCGCCAGCAGCTTGGGGCAGGGTGCTGGAAACACCATATATTTT	CASSLGQGAGNTIYF
TRBV19	TRBD1	TRBJ2-7	.	TGTGCCAGTAGTATAGAGGGGACAGCAACCTACGAGCAGTACTTC	CASSIEGTATYEQYF
TRBV5-1	TRBD1	TRBJ1-5	.	TGCGCCAGCAGCTTCCGGGACAGGGGGCCTCAGCCCCAGCATTTT	CASSFRDRGPQPQHF